A single sample is the source of the 6 T cell receptor beta chains below, sequenced in a study of blood T cell repertoires in COVID-19. Measured with immunoSEQ multiplex PCR; TCRdb has only the in-frame clones, and not every one. Seen here are more than 45,000 clones, approximately 90% observed once, and the top ten hold roughly 5%. Sequences were obtained from peripheral blood. These receptors originate from a man aged 65 to 79 with acute or convalescent COVID-19.

The CDR3: CASSPPFRVLEGPYEQYF. CDR3 in DNA: TGCGCCAGCAGCCCACCTTTTCGAGTGTTGGAGGGGCCCTACGAGCAGTACTTC. J is TRBJ2-7 and V is TRBV5-1; maybe TRBD2 (6 bases). Trimming stripped 4 bases from V and 2 bases from J, with 25 bases between. Germline loops: CDR1 SGHRS, CDR2 YFSETQ. CDR3 length: 18 amino acids.

This chain uses TRBV2 with TRBJ1-5; possibly TRBD1 for D (6 bases). Germline values: CDR1 SNHLY, CDR2 FYNNEI. Between the trimmed V and J ends, which lost 7 bases and 3 bases, there was a span of 16 bases. The CDR3 runs to 15 residues. In nucleotides, the CDR3 is TGTGCCAGCAAATCCCAGGGGAGTAACAATCAGCCCCAGCATTTT. This encodes CASKSQGSNNQPQHF.

J is TRBJ1-2 and V is TRBV28; TRBD1 matches at 9 bases. This CDR3 comprises 13 residues. Trimming cost V 8 bases and J 3 bases; bases outside gene matches: 4. The germline gives CDR1 MDHEN, CDR2 SYDVKM. CDR3 in DNA: TGTGCCAGCGAAGACAGGGGGGACTATGGCTACACCTTC. It translates to CASEDRGDYGYTF.

The chain combines TRBV10-3 with TRBJ2-7; D uncertain. The V gene's germline CDR1 is ENHRY and CDR2 SYGVKD. Trimming took off 0 bases at V and 7 bases at J, with 13 bases between the two ends. There are 14 residues in the CDR3. In DNA, the CDR3 is TGTGCCATCAGTGAGTCCAGGCCCGGTGGGGAGCAGTACTTC. It specifies CAISESRPGGEQYF.

V and J are TRBV7-6 and TRBJ1-3, with D possibly being TRBD1 (5 bases). The germline V gene has CDR1 SGHVS and CDR2 FNYEAQ. The CDR3 is 17 residues long. With 4 bases removed from V and 2 bases from J, the gap between germline ends came to 18 bases. The CDR3 DNA follows: TGTGCCAGCAGCTCAACCCAGGGTATCCTCGCTGGAAACACCATATATTTT. It encodes CASSSTQGILAGNTIYF.

This clone showed up just a few times. V usage is TRBV10-3 and J usage is TRBJ2-7; 14 bases map to TRBD2. The germline gives CDR1 ENHRY, CDR2 SYGVKD. The CDR3 consists of 14 residues. V was clipped by 6 bases and J by 7 bases; unmatched bases: 5. The DNA for the CDR3 is TGTGCCATCAGGGGACTAGCGGGGGTAGGAGAGCAGTACTTC. Translation: CAIRGLAGVGEQYF.